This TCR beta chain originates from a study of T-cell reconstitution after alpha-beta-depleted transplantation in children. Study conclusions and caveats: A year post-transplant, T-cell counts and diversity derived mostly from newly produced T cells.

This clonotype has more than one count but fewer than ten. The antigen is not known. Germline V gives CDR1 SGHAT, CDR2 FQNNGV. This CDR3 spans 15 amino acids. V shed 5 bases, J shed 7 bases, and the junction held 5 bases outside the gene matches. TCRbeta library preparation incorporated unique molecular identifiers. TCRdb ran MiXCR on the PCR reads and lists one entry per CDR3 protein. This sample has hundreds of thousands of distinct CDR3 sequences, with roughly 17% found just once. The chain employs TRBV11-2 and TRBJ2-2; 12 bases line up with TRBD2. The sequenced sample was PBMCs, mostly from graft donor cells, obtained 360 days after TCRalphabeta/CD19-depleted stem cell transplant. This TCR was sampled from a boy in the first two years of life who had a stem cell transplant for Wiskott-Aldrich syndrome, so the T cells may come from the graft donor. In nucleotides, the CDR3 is TGTGCCAGCAGCCCAGGACTAGCGGGGCACGGGGAGCTGTTTTTT. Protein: CASSPGLAGHGELFF.